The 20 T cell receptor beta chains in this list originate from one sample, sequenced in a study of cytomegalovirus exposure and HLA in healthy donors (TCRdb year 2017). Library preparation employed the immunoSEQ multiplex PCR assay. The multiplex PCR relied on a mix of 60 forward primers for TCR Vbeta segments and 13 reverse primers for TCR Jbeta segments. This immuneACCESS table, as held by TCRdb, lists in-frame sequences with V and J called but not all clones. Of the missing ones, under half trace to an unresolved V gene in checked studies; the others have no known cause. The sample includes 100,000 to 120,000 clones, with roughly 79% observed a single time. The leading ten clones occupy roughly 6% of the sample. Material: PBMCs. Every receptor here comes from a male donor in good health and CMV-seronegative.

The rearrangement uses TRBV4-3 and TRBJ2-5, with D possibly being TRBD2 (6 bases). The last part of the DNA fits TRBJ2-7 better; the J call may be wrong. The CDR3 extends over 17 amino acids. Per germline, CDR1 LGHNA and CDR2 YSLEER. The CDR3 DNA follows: TGCGCCAGCAGCCAAGAATACACTAGCTATTACTCCTACGAGCAGTACTTC. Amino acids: CASSQEYTSYYSYEQYF.

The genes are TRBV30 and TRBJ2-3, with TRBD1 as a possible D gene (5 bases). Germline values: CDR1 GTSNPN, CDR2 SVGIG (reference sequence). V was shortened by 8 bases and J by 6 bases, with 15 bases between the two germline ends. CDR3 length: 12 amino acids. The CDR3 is CAGVIGADTQYF. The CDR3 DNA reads TGTGCCGGGGTAATTGGGGCCGATACGCAGTATTTT.

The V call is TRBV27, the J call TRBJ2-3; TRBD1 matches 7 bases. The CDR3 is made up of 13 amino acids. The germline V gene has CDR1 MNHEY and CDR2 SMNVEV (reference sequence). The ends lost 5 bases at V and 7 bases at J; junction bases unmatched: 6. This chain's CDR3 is CASSNYRGYTQYF. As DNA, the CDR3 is TGTGCCAGCAGTAACTACAGGGGTTATACGCAGTATTTT.

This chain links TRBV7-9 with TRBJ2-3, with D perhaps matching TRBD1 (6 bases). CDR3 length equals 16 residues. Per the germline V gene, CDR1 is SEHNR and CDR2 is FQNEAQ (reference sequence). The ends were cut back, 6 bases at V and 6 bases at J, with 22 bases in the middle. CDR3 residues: CASSPNRDRSRDTQYF. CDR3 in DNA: TGTGCCAGCAGTCCCAACCGAGACAGGTCAAGGGATACGCAGTATTTT.

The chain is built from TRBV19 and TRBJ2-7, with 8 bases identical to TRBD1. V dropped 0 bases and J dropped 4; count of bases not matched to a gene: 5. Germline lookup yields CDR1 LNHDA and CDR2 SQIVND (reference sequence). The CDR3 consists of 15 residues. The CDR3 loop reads CASSIDEQGAYEQYF. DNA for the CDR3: TGTGCCAGTAGTATAGATGAGCAGGGGGCTTACGAGCAGTACTTC.

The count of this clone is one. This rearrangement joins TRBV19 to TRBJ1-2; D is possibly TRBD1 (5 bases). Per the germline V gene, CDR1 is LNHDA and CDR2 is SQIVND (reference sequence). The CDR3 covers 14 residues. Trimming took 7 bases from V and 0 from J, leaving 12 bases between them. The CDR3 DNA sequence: TGTGCCAGTACTCCAGGGTTAGCTAACTATGGCTACACCTTC. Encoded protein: CASTPGLANYGYTF.

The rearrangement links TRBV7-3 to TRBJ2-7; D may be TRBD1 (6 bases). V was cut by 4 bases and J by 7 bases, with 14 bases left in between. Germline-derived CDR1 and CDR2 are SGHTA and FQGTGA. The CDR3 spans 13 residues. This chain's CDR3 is CASSSTGSGEQYF. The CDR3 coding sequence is TGTGCCAGCAGCTCAACAGGGTCAGGGGAGCAGTACTTC.

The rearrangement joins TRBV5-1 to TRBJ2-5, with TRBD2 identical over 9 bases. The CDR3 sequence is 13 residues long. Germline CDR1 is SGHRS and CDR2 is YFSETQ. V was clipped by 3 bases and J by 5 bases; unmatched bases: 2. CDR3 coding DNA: TGCGCCAGCAGCTCTAGCGGGACGGAGACCCAGTACTTC. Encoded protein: CASSSSGTETQYF.

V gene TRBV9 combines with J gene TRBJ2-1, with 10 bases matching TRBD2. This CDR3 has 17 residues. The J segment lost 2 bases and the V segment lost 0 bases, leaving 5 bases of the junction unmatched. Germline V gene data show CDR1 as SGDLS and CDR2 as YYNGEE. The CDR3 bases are TGTGCCAGCAGCGTAGAAAGCGGGGGGGGGCCCTACAATGAGCAGTTCTTC. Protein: CASSVESGGGPYNEQFF.

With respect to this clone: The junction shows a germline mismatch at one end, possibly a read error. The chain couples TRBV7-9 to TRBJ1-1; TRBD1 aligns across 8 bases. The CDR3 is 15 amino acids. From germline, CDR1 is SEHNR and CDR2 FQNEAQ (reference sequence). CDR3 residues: CSSSLVQGARTEAFF. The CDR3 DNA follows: TGTTCCAGCAGCTTAGTCCAGGGGGCGAGGACTGAAGCTTTCTTT.

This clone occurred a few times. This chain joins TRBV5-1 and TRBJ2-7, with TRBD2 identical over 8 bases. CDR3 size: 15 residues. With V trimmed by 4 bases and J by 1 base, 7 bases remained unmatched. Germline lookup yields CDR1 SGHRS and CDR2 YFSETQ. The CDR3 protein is CASSESGTRSYEQYF. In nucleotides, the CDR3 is TGCGCCAGCAGCGAATCCGGGACTAGGTCCTACGAGCAGTACTTC.

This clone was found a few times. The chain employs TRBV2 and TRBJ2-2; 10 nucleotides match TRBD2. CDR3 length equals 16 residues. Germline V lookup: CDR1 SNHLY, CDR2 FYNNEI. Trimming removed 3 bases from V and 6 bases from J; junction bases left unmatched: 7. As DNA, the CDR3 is TGTGCCAGCAGTGACCGGACTAGCGGTAGAGCCGGGGAGCTGTTTTTT. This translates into CASSDRTSGRAGELFF. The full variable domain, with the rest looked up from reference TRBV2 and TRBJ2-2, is EPEVTQTPSHQVTQMGQEVILRCVPISNHLYFYWYRQILGQKVEFLVSFYNNEISEKSEIFDDQFSVERPDGSNFTLKIRSTKLEDSAMYFCASSDRTSGRAGELFFGEGSRLTVL.

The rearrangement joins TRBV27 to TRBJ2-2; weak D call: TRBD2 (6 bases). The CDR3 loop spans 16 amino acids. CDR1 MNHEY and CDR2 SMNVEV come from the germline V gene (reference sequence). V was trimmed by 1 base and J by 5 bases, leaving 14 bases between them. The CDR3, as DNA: TGTGCCAGCAGTTTATTAGCCGGGGGTTTAACCGGGGAGCTGTTTTTT. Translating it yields CASSLLAGGLTGELFF.

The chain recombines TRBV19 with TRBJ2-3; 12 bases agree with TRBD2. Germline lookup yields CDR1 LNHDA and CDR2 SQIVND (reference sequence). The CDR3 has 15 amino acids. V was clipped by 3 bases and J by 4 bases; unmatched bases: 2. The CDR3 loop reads CASSISSGRADTQYF. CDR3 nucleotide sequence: TGTGCCAGTAGTATTTCTAGCGGGAGGGCAGATACGCAGTATTTT.

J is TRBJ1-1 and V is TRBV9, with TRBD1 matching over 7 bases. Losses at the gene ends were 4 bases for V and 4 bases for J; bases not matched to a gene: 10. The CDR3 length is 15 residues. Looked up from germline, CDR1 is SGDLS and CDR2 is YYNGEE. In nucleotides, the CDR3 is TGTGCCAGCAGCCCCCCAAGGGGGCTAAGCACTGAAGCTTTCTTT. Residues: CASSPPRGLSTEAFF.

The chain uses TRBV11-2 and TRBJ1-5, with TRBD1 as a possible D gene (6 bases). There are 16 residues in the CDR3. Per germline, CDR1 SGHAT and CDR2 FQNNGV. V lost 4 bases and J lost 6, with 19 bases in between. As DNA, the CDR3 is TGTGCCAGCAGCTGGGGTACAGGGCCCAACGGTCAGCCCCAGCATTTT. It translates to CASSWGTGPNGQPQHF.

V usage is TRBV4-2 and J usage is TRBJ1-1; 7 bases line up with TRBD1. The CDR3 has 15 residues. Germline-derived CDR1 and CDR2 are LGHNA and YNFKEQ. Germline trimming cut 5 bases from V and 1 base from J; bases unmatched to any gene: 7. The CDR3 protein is CASSALQGTNTEAFF. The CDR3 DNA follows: TGTGCCAGCAGCGCCCTACAGGGGACGAACACTGAAGCTTTCTTT.

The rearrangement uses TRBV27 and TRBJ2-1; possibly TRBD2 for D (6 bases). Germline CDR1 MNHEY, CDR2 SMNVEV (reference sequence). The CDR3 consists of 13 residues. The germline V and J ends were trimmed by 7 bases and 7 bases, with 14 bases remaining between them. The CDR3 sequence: CASTLRGGNEQFF. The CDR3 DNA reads TGTGCCAGCACCCTGCGGGGTGGGAATGAGCAGTTCTTC.

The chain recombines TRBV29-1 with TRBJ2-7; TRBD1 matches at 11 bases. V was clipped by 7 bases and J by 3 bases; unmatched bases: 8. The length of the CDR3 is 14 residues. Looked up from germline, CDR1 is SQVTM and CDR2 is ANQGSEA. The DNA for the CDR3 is TGCAGCGCCGGGGGGGGACAGGGGGTCTACGAGCAGTACTTC. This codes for CSAGGGQGVYEQYF.

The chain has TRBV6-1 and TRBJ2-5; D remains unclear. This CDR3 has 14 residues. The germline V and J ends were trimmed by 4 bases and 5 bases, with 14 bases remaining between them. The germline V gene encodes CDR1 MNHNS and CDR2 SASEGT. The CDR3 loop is CASSASTLSETQYF. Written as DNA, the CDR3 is TGTGCCAGCAGTGCCTCGACTCTGTCGGAGACCCAGTACTTC.